This TCR beta chain came from a study of T cell changes during pregnancy in multiple sclerosis. Clones were read by immunoSEQ multiplex PCR, and TCRdb kept only the in-frame ones, dropping some. There are 55,000 to 65,000 clones in the sample; roughly 93% occur only once, and roughly 2.5% lies in the top ten. This CDR3 is 15 amino acids long. CDR1 is MNHEY and CDR2 is SVGAGI in the germline V gene. The specimen was CD8+ T cells from peripheral blood mononuclear cells, collected in the third trimester of pregnancy. The TCR originated in a female donor with multiple sclerosis, enrolled in a pregnancy study. The chain joins TRBV6-5 to TRBJ2-3; 7 bases match TRBD2. CDR3 protein: CATQLYSGPDHTQYF. CDR3 nucleotide sequence: TGTGCTACTCAGTTATATAGCGGGCCCGATCATACGCAGTATTTT.